One and the same sample provided the 14 T cell receptor beta chains below, sequenced in a study of blood T cell repertoires in COVID-19. Measured with immunoSEQ multiplex PCR; TCRdb has only the in-frame clones, and not every one. The data contain about 240,000 clones, about 80% of them seen just once; the ten biggest clones take up around 9.6%. Sequencing was performed on peripheral blood. All receptors come from a woman of 80 years or more with acute or convalescent COVID-19.

The chain has TRBV5-8 and TRBJ1-4; 7 bases are shared with TRBD1. After removal of 3 bases from V and 8 bases from J, the junction contained 10 bases not matched to a gene. Germline CDR1 reads SGHTS; CDR2 reads YDEGEE. The CDR3 spans 15 residues. CDR3 bases: TGTGCCAGCAGCTCGACAGGGTTCGGAAGAGAAAAACTGTTTTTT. Amino acid sequence: CASSSTGFGREKLFF.

The chain combines TRBV3-1 (or the pseudogene TRBV3-2) with TRBJ2-5; 8 bases are shared with TRBD1. V gave up 0 bases and J gave up 1 base; unmatched junction bases: 19. Germline assignment: CDR1 LGHDT and CDR2 YNNKEL (reference sequence). The length of the CDR3 is 21 residues. The CDR3 coding sequence is TGTGCCAGCAGCCAAGATTTGAGCAGGGGGCGAATTAACTGGGTCCAAGAGACCCAGTACTTC. Translating gives CASSQDLSRGRINWVQETQYF.

The V call is TRBV12-5, the J call TRBJ2-2, with TRBD2 matching 8 bases. Germline CDR1 is LGHNT and CDR2 is FRNRAP. The CDR3 sequence is 17 residues long. Losses at the gene ends were 0 bases for V and 5 bases for J; bases not matched to a gene: 8. For the CDR3, the DNA is TGTGCTAGTGGTTTGGTACAGGCGAGCGGGGGTACCGGGGAGCTGTTTTTT. This encodes CASGLVQASGGTGELFF.

V and J are TRBV24-1 and TRBJ2-7, with a tentative D call TRBD2 (6 bases). CDR1 is KGHDR, CDR2 SFDVKD, per germline. This CDR3 is built from 14 residues. Trimming shortened V by 3 bases and J by 3 bases, and 11 bases separated the two germline ends. CDR3 protein: CATSDPGRGYEQYF. The CDR3 coding sequence is TGTGCCACCAGTGATCCCGGGAGAGGCTACGAGCAGTACTTC.

As for this clone: Different DNA sequences within this sample yield the same CDR3. This chain connects TRBV24-1 to TRBJ1-2; TRBD1 might be the D (5 bases). The CDR3 contains 12 residues. The V gene lost 1 base and the J gene lost 6 bases, with 5 bases spanning the gap. Germline CDR1 and CDR2: KGHDR and SFDVKD. The CDR3 here is CATSDLGDGYTF. CDR3 nucleotide sequence: TGTGCCACCAGTGATTTAGGGGATGGCTACACCTTC.

This chain links TRBV7-2 with TRBJ2-7; D not certain. The CDR3 length is 13 residues. Trimming removed 5 bases at V and 7 bases at J, with 15 bases between. Germline CDR1 and CDR2: SGHTA and FQGNSA. The DNA for the CDR3 is TGTGCCAGCAGCCCCCAACTTGGTCGGGAGCAGTACTTC. Translation gives CASSPQLGREQYF.

The rearrangement uses TRBV9 and TRBJ1-5; D is possibly TRBD1 (5 bases). V was clipped by 0 bases and J by 6 bases, with 7 bases between them. The CDR3 has 13 amino acids. Germline V gene sequence: CDR1 SGDLS, CDR2 YYNGEE. The CDR3 loop is CASSVERGQPQHF. The CDR3 DNA reads TGTGCCAGCAGCGTAGAAAGGGGTCAGCCCCAGCATTTT.

The table lists this clone with a few counts. This sequence joins TRBV28 and TRBJ1-5; no reliable D call. CDR3 length equals 15 residues. V lost 3 bases and J lost 0, with 9 bases in between. Germline CDR1 reads MDHEN; CDR2 reads SYDVKM. The CDR3 DNA reads as TGTGCCAGCAGTTTTTTCGGGTATAGCAATCAGCCCCAGCATTTT. Translation: CASSFFGYSNQPQHF. The complete variable domain, with remaining parts taken from reference TRBV28 and TRBJ1-5, reads DVKVTQSSRYLVKRTGEKVFLECVQDMDHENMFWYRQDPGLGLRLIYFSYDVKMKEKGDIPEGYSVSREKKERFSLILESASTNQTSMYLCASSFFGYSNQPQHFGDGTRLSIL.

V usage is TRBV11-2 and J usage is TRBJ1-5; D is unresolved. This CDR3 region has 15 residues. The germline V gene has CDR1 SGHAT and CDR2 FQNNGV. V dropped 1 base and J dropped 10 bases, with 17 bases sitting between them. CDR3 amino acids: CASSLVSPRVCPQHF. The CDR3 bases are TGTGCCAGCAGCTTAGTATCGCCTCGGGTGTGTCCCCAGCATTTT.

This clone was seen a handful of times. The CDR3 reads CASKTTGGAEAGYTF. The CDR3 DNA is TGTGCCAGCAAAACTACAGGGGGCGCCGAAGCTGGCTACACCTTC. The chain combines TRBV6-5 with TRBJ1-2; 9 positions agree with TRBD1. Trimming took 7 bases from V and 7 from J; bases not matched to a gene: 13. Germline CDR1 and CDR2: MNHEY and SVGAGI. The CDR3 has 15 amino acids.

The CDR3 sequence is CASSLFAVSYEQYF. CDR3 nucleotides: TGTGCCAGCAGTTTATTTGCAGTGTCCTACGAGCAGTACTTC. This chain joins TRBV28 and TRBJ2-7; no reliable D call. Trimming removed 1 base at V and 1 base at J, with 8 bases between. The CDR3 runs 14 residues. The germline gives CDR1 MDHEN, CDR2 SYDVKM.

The chain is built from TRBV28 and TRBJ1-5; 7 positions agree with TRBD1. The trim removed 4 bases at V and 6 bases at J, leaving 6 bases unmatched. The CDR3 covers 14 residues. Germline assignment: CDR1 MDHEN and CDR2 SYDVKM. CDR3 nucleotide sequence: TGTGCCAGCAGTTCATGGACAGGCGGTCAGCCCCAGCATTTT. It translates to CASSSWTGGQPQHF.

V is TRBV30 and J is TRBJ2-4; D not resolved. CDR3 length equals 14 residues. V dropped 1 base and J dropped 0 bases, with 7 bases sitting between them. In germline, CDR1 is GTSNPN, CDR2 SVGIG (reference sequence). Here the CDR3 reads CAWSGWRAKNIQYF. The CDR3 DNA is TGTGCCTGGAGTGGGTGGAGAGCCAAAAACATTCAGTACTTC.

This clone has only a few counts. V usage is TRBV28 and J usage is TRBJ2-7, with D possibly being TRBD2 (5 bases). In germline, CDR1 is MDHEN, CDR2 SYDVKM. The ends were cut back, 7 bases at V and 2 bases at J, with 15 bases in the middle. This CDR3 is built from 14 residues. CDR3 bases: TGTGCCAGCAAGGATTGGACTTCCACCTACGAGCAGTACTTC. Protein product: CASKDWTSTYEQYF. Full variable domain (rest looked up from reference TRBV28 and TRBJ2-7): DVKVTQSSRYLVKRTGEKVFLECVQDMDHENMFWYRQDPGLGLRLIYFSYDVKMKEKGDIPEGYSVSREKKERFSLILESASTNQTSMYLCASKDWTSTYEQYFGPGTRLTVT.